The 21 T cell receptor beta chains listed next were all sequenced from one sample in a study of post-analysis software for immune sequencing data. Each TCR beta cDNA library carried unique molecular identifiers. TCRdb used MiXCR to reprocess the PCR reads, holding one entry per CDR3 protein. This table holds 750,000 to 950,000 distinct CDR3 sequences, about 53% found once. Points from the study as a whole: A few TRBV segments appeared more often in patients than in controls, and TRBV5-6, TRBV5-1 and TRBV20-1 were among these.

Their antigen targets remain unknown. The sequencing sample was made of blood. The source of these receptors is a girl under 18 with multiple sclerosis.

This clonotype turned up a few times. In DNA, the CDR3 is TGTGCCAGCAGCCAATCCCTTTCGGGAGCTCGTGCATACGAGCAGTACTTC. It encodes CASSQSLSGARAYEQYF. This sequence joins TRBV3-1 and TRBJ2-7; perhaps TRBD2 as D (6 bases). Trimming cost V 2 bases and J 4 bases, with 21 bases left between them. Looked up from germline, CDR1 is LGHDT and CDR2 is YNNKEL (reference sequence). The CDR3 contains 17 residues.

The V and J genes are TRBV20-1 and TRBJ2-5, with 11 bases lining up with TRBD2. The end of the DNA fits TRBJ2-7 better, so the J call may be wrong. Germline V gene lookup returns CDR1 DFQATT and CDR2 SNEGSKA (reference sequence). CDR3 length: 15 amino acids. CDR3 DNA: TGCAGTGCTAGCCAACTAGCGGGAGTTTTGTACGAGCAGTACTTC. Amino acids: CSASQLAGVLYEQYF.

The rearrangement uses TRBV14 and TRBJ2-5, with D perhaps matching TRBD1 (5 bases). CDR3 length equals 13 residues. Germline V gives CDR1 SGHDN, CDR2 FVKESK. Trimming took 2 bases from V and 6 from J, leaving 10 bases between them. CDR3 protein: CASSQQGGKTQYF. The DNA for the CDR3 is TGTGCCAGCAGCCAACAGGGTGGTAAGACCCAGTACTTC. Based on the CDR3 plus reference TRBV14 and TRBJ2-5, the full variable domain is EAGVTQFPSHSVIEKGQTVTLRCDPISGHDNLYWYRRVMGKEIKFLLHFVKESKQDESGMPNNRFLAERTGGTYSTLKVQPAELEDSGVYFCASSQQGGKTQYFGPGTRLLVL.

The V call is TRBV5-1, the J call TRBJ2-4; 9 bases agree with TRBD1. Germline assignment: CDR1 SGHRS and CDR2 YFSETQ. The CDR3 has 16 amino acids. After removal of 5 bases from V and 4 bases from J, the junction contained 10 bases not matched to a gene. CDR3 loop: CASRNPFDRGKNIQYF. The CDR3 coding sequence is TGCGCCAGCAGGAACCCCTTCGACAGGGGGAAAAACATTCAGTACTTC.

This clonotype has a handful of counts. This rearrangement joins TRBV7-7 to TRBJ2-1; either TRBD1 or TRBD2 may fit D (5 bases each). The CDR3 sequence is 16 residues long. Looked up from germline, CDR1 is SSHAT and CDR2 is FNYEAQ (reference sequence). The germline V and J ends were trimmed by 4 bases and 0 bases, with 13 bases remaining between them. In DNA, the CDR3 is TGTGCCAGCAGCTCAGCCGGGACGAGCTCCTACAATGAGCAGTTCTTC. Its protein product is CASSSAGTSSYNEQFF.

This chain connects TRBV5-5 to TRBJ2-3; 8 positions agree with TRBD2. The CDR3 length is 15 residues. Germline CDR1 is SGHKS and CDR2 is YYEKEE (reference sequence). V was pared by 4 bases and J by 3 bases, with 7 bases of the junction left unmatched. This CDR3 is CASSRGGLRTDTQYF. As DNA, the CDR3 is TGTGCCAGCAGCCGCGGGGGGTTGAGGACAGATACGCAGTATTTT.

V is TRBV6-4 and J is TRBJ2-1; D unclear. CDR1 and CDR2 from the germline V gene are MRHNA and SNTAGT. V shed 0 bases and J shed 2 bases, with 11 bases lying between them. The CDR3 extends over 16 amino acids. CDR3 DNA sequence: TGTGCCAGCAGTGACTCCCTCGGGCTGCCCTACAATGAGCAGTTCTTC. Translation gives CASSDSLGLPYNEQFF.

The chain recombines TRBV5-1 with TRBJ2-3; TRBD1 aligns across 11 bases. The CDR3 spans 18 residues. Germline CDR1 SGHRS, CDR2 YFSETQ. The V gene end was trimmed by 1 base and the J gene end by 6 bases; junction bases not matched to a gene: 13. The CDR3 bases are TGCGCCAGCAGCTTGTCAGGCGTAGGACAGGGGGCAGCCGATACGCAGTATTTT. Translating it yields CASSLSGVGQGAADTQYF.

The CDR3, as DNA: TGTGCCACCAGACGGGGGGCAGATACGCAGTATTTT. Its protein product is CATRRGADTQYF. The chain links TRBV15 to TRBJ2-3; TRBD2 aligns across 7 bases. The CDR3 loop spans 12 amino acids. V was clipped by 6 bases and J by 4 bases; unmatched bases: 1. Germline V CDR1 and CDR2: LNHNV, YYDKDF (reference sequence).

This clonotype was observed once. V and J are TRBV2 and TRBJ2-3, with 7 bases matching TRBD2. The CDR3 contains 14 residues. Germline trimming cut 7 bases from V and 0 bases from J; bases unmatched to any gene: 4. Germline V gene data show CDR1 as SNHLY and CDR2 as FYNNEI. The DNA for the CDR3 is TGTGCCAGCAAGAGGGAGGGAAGCACAGATACGCAGTATTTT. Translation: CASKREGSTDTQYF.

V gene TRBV15 combines with J gene TRBJ1-5, with a tentative D call TRBD1 (6 bases). The germline CDR1 and CDR2 sequences are LNHNV and YYDKDF (reference sequence). V was cut by 0 bases and J by 6 bases, with 15 bases left in between. The CDR3 contains 16 residues. The CDR3 bases are TGTGCCACCAGCAGAGACTCGGCGGGCAGGGGTCAGCCCCAGCATTTT. It is translated as CATSRDSAGRGQPQHF.

CDR3 nucleotides: TGTGCCAGCAGACCTACTAGGGGAGGGTACAATGAGCAGTTCTTC. It yields the protein CASRPTRGGYNEQFF. The gene calls are TRBV7-9 and TRBJ2-1; 7 bases map to TRBD2. The CDR3 has 15 amino acids. The germline gives CDR1 SEHNR, CDR2 FQNEAQ (reference sequence). V lost 6 bases to trimming and J lost 4 bases; unmatched junction nucleotides: 9.

The genes are TRBV7-9 and TRBJ1-5, with 10 bases matching TRBD1. Germline CDR1 SEHNR, CDR2 FQNEAQ (reference sequence). The length of the CDR3 is 15 residues. The V and J ends lost 5 bases and 7 bases, in that order; junction bases with no gene match: 8. CDR3 coding DNA: TGTGCCAGCAGCCCCGGGACAGGGGATTTCCAGCCCCAGCATTTT. It specifies CASSPGTGDFQPQHF.

The chain is built from TRBV29-1 and TRBJ1-2; 10 bases map to TRBD1. Trimming removed 8 bases from V and 1 base from J; junction bases left unmatched: 4. The V gene's germline CDR1 is SQVTM and CDR2 ANQGSEA. The CDR3 contains 13 residues. CDR3 residues: CSTDRGHNYGYTF. In nucleotides, the CDR3 is TGCAGCACAGACAGGGGGCATAACTATGGCTACACCTTC. The full variable domain, in which reference TRBV29-1 and TRBJ1-2 provide the parts outside the CDR3, is SAVISQKPSRDICQRGTSLTIQCQVDSQVTMMFWYRQQPGQSLTLIATANQGSEATYESGFVIDKFPISRPNLTFSTLTVSNMSPEDSSIYLCSTDRGHNYGYTFGSGTRLTVV.

This chain uses TRBV20-1 with TRBJ1-5, with 9 nucleotides matching TRBD1. With V trimmed by 1 base and J by 5 bases, 12 bases remained unmatched. This CDR3 spans 17 amino acids. Per the germline V gene, CDR1 is DFQATT and CDR2 is SNEGSKA (reference sequence). CDR3 protein: CSARGPGTGTGYQPQHF. DNA for the CDR3: TGCAGTGCTAGAGGCCCCGGGACCGGGACAGGGTATCAGCCCCAGCATTTT.

This clonotype was picked up one time. The chain is built from TRBV5-6 and TRBJ2-5; the D is unclear. The tail of the sequence fits TRBJ2-7 better, so the J call may be wrong. CDR3 length: 14 residues. Germline loops: CDR1 SGHDT, CDR2 YYEEEE. Here the CDR3 reads CASSLVRAEYEQYF. Written as DNA, the CDR3 is TGTGCCAGCAGCTTGGTTCGGGCGGAATACGAGCAGTACTTC.

The chain has TRBV12-3 or TRBV12-4 and TRBJ1-5; 7 bases map to TRBD1. J was trimmed by 1 base and V by 5 bases; bases with no gene match: 17. This CDR3 has 19 amino acids. Here the CDR3 DNA reads TGTGCCAGCAGTCTTCCTCAGGGGGTCGGGGGGTTCAGCAATCAGCCCCAGCATTTT. This translates into CASSLPQGVGGFSNQPQHF.

CDR3 sequence (DNA): TGTGCCAGCAGCTTGGCCGAAGGAGGACGGCCGAGGACCCAGTACTTC. Amino acids: CASSLAEGGRPRTQYF. The J gene is TRBJ2-7, the V gene TRBV5-6; TRBD2 is a possible D gene (5 bases). The end of the DNA aligns better with TRBJ2-5, so the J call may be wrong. The CDR3 has 16 residues. CDR1 SGHDT and CDR2 YYEEEE come from the germline V gene.

This chain joins TRBV6-5 and TRBJ1-1; D possibly corresponds to TRBD1 (5 bases). The CDR3 runs to 15 residues. Germline CDR1 reads MNHEY; CDR2 reads SVGAGI. V dropped 2 bases and J dropped 1 base, with 11 bases sitting between them. Here the CDR3 reads CASSYGQGPNTEAFF. The CDR3 DNA sequence: TGTGCCAGCAGTTACGGGCAGGGCCCGAACACTGAAGCTTTCTTT.

This clonotype was detected a few times. This chain links TRBV5-1 with TRBJ1-1; tentative D call: TRBD1 (6 bases). V was shortened by 4 bases and J by 4 bases, with 23 bases between the two germline ends. This CDR3 comprises 17 residues. Germline V gene sequence: CDR1 SGHRS, CDR2 YFSETQ. The CDR3 sequence is CASSLRPRGATGTEAFF. The CDR3 DNA follows: TGCGCCAGCAGCCTGCGCCCGCGGGGGGCGACGGGCACTGAAGCTTTCTTT.

This chain joins TRBV12-3 or TRBV12-4 and TRBJ2-3; perhaps TRBD1 as D (6 bases). The CDR3 sequence is 14 residues long. With 5 bases removed from V and 4 bases from J, the gap between germline ends came to 13 bases. The CDR3 loop reads CASSPTGNADTQYF. CDR3 nucleotide sequence: TGTGCCAGCAGTCCCACAGGGAACGCAGATACGCAGTATTTT.